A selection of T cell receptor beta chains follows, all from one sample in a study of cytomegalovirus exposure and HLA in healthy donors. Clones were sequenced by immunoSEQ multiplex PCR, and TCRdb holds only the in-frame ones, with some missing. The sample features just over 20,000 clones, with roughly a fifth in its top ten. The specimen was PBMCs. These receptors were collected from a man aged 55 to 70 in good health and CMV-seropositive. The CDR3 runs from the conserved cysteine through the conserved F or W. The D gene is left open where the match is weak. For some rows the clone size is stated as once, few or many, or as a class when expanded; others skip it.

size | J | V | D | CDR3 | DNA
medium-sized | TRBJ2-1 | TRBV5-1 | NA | CASSEEDSLGEFF | TGCGCCAGCAGCGAGGAAGACAGTTTAGGGGAGTTCTTC
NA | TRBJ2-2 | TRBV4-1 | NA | CASSRGMGGNTGELFF | TGCGCCAGCAGCCGGGGAATGGGAGGGAACACCGGGGAGCTGTTTTTT
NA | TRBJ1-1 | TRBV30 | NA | CAWSGFRDTQNTEAFF | TGTGCCTGGAGTGGGTTTCGGGACACCCAGAACACTGAAGCTTTCTTT
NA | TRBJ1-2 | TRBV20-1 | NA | CSATGNGYTF | TGCAGTGCCACCGGGAATGGCTACACCTTC
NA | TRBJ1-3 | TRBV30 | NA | CAWRDRVGGNTIYF | TGTGCCTGGAGGGACAGAGTGGGGGGAAACACCATATATTTT
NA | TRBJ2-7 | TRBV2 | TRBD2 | CASSQGLAGGAYEQYF | TGTGCCAGCAGCCAGGGACTAGCGGGAGGCGCCTACGAGCAGTACTTC
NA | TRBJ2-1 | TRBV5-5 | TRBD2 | CASSAPTSDPYNEQFF | TGTGCCAGCAGCGCACCCACTAGCGACCCCTACAATGAGCAGTTCTTC
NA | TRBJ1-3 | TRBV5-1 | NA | CASRQTSAREGDTIYF | TGCGCCAGCAGGCAAACTTCAGCGCGGGAAGGAGACACCATATATTTT
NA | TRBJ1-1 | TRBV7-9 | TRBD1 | CASASRQGANTEAFF | TGTGCCAGCGCCTCAAGACAGGGCGCGAACACTGAAGCTTTCTTT
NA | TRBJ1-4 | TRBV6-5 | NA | CASSYDGLRGEKLFF | TGTGCCAGCAGTTACGATGGTCTCAGGGGTGAAAAACTGTTTTTT
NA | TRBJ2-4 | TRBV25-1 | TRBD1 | CASSATQGTKNIQYF | TGTGCCAGCAGTGCCACACAGGGGACCAAAAACATTCAGTACTTC